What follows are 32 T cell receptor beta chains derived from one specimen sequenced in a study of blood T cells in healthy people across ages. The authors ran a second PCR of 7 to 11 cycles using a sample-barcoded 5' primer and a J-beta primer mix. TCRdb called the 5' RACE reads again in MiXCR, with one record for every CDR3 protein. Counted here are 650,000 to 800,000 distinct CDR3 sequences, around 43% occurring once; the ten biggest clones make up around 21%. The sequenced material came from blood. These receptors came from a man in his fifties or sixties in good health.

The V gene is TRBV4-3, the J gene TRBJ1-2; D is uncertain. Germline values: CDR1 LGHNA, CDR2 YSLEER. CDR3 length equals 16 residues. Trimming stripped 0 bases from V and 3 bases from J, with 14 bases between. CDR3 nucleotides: TGCGCCAGCAGCCAAGATAATGGGATAGCGGACTATGGCTACACCTTC. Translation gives CASSQDNGIADYGYTF.

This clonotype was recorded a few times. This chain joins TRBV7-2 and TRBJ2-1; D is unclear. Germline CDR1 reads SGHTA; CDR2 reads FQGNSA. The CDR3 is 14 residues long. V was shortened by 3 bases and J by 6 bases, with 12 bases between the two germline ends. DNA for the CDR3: TGTGCCAGCAGCTTGTTAGGGCCACTCAATGAGCAGTTCTTC. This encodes CASSLLGPLNEQFF.

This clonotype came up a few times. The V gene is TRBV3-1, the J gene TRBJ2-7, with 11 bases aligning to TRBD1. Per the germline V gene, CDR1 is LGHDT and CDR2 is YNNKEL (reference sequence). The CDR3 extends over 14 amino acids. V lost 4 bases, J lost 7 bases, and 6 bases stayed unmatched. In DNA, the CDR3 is TGTGCCAGCAGCCGTCCCGGGACAGGGGGTGAGCAGTACTTC. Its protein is CASSRPGTGGEQYF.

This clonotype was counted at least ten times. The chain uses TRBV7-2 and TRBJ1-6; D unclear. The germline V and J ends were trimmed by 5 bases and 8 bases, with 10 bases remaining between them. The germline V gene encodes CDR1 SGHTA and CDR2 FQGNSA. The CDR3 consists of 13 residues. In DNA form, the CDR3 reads TGTGCCAGCAGCGCGCTCACTGATTCACCCCTCCACTTT. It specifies CASSALTDSPLHF.

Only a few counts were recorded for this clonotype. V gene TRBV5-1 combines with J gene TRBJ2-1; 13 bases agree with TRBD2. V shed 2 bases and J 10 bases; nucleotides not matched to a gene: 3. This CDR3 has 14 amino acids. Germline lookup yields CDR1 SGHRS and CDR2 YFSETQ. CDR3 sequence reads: CASSLRTSGGEQFF. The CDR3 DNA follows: TGCGCCAGCAGCTTACGGACTAGCGGGGGAGAGCAGTTCTTC.

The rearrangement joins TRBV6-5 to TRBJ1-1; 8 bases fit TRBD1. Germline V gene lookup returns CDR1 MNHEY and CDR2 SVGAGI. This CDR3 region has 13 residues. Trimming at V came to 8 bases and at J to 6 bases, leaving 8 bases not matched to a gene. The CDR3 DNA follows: TGTGCCAGCCATCCAGGGGGCATCCCTGAAGCTTTCTTT. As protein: CASHPGGIPEAFF.

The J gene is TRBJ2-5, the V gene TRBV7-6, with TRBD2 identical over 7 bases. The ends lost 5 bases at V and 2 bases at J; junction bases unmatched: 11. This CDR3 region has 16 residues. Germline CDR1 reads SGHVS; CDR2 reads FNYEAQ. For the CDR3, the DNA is TGTGCCAGCAGCCCCCGTGGGCGGGGGAATCAAGAGACCCAGTACTTC. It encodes CASSPRGRGNQETQYF.

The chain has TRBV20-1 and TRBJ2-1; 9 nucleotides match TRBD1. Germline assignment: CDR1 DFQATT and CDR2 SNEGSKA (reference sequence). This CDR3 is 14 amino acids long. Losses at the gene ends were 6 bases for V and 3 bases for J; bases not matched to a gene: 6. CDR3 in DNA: TGCAGTGCAAAGGACAGGGGACACTACAATGAGCAGTTCTTC. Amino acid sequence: CSAKDRGHYNEQFF.

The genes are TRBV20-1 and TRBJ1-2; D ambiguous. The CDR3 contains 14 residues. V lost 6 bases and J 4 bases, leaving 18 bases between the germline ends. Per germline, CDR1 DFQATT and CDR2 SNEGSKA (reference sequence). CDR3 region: CSAVVGDKVYGYTF. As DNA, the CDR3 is TGCAGTGCCGTGGTGGGAGACAAGGTCTATGGCTACACCTTC.

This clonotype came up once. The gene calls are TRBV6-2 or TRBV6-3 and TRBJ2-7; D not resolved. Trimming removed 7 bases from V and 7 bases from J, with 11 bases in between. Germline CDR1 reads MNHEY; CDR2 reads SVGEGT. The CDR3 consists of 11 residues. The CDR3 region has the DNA TGTGCCAGCACCTCGAGCAATGAGCAGTACTTC. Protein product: CASTSSNEQYF.

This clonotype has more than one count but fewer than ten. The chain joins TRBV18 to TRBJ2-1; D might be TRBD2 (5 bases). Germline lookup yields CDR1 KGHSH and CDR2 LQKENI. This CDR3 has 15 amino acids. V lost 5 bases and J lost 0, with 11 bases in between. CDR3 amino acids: CASSISGGSYNEQFF. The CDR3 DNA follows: TGTGCCAGCTCAATAAGCGGCGGCTCCTACAATGAGCAGTTCTTC. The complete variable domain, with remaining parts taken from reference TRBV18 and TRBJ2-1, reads NAGVMQNPRHLVRRRGQEARLRCSPMKGHSHVYWYRQLPEEGLKFMVYLQKENIIDESGMPKERFSAEFPKEGPSILRIQQVVRGDSAAYFCASSISGGSYNEQFFGPGTRLTVL.

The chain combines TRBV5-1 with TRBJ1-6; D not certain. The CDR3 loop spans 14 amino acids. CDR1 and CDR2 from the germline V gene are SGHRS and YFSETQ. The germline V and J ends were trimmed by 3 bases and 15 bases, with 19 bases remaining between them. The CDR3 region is CASSWAEAAPSLHF. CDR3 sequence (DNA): TGCGCCAGCAGCTGGGCCGAGGCAGCCCCAAGCCTCCACTTT.

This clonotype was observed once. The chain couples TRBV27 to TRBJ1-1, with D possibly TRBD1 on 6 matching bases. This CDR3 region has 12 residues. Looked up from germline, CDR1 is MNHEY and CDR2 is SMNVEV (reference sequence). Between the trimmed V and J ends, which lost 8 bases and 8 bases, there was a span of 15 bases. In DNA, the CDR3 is TGTGCCAGCCGCTCGGGGGCCAGGGAAGCTTTCTTT. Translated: CASRSGAREAFF.

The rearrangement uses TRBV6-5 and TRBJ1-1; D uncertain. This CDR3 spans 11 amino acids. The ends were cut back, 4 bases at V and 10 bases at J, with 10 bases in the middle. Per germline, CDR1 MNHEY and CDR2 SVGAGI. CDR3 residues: CASSLNSRAFF. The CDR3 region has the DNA TGTGCCAGCAGTTTAAACAGTAGAGCTTTCTTT.

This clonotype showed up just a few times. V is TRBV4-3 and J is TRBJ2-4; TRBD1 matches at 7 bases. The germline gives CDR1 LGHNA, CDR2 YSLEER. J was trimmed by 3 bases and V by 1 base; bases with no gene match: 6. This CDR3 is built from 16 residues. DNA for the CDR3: TGCGCCAGCAGCCAAGGTCGACAGGGTGGCAAAAACATTCAGTACTTC. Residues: CASSQGRQGGKNIQYF.

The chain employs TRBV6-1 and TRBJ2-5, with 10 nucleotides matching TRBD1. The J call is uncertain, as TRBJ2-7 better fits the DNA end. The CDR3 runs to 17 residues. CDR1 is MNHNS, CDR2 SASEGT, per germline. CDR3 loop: CASTDGYRDRGFDEQYF. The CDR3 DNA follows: TGTGCCAGCACCGACGGGTACCGGGACAGGGGTTTTGACGAGCAGTACTTC.

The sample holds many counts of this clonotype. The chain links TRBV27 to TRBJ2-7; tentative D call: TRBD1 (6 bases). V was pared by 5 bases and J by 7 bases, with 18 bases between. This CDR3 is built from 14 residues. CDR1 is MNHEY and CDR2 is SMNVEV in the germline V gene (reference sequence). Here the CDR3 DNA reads TGTGCCAGCAGTCAACAGGGTACCCCCGGAGAGCAGTACTTC. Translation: CASSQQGTPGEQYF.

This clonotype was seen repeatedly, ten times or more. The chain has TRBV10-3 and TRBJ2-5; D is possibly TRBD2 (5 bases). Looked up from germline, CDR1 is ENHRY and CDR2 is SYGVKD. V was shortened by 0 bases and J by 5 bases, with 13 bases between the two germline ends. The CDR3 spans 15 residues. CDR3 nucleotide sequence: TGTGCCATCAGTGAGTCGAAGAGGAGGCGGGAGACCCAGTACTTC. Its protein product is CAISESKRRRETQYF.

CDR3 region: CASRPSGTNYGYTF. Written as DNA, the CDR3 is TGTGCCAGTCGGCCATCAGGAACTAACTATGGCTACACCTTC. V usage is TRBV6-5 and J usage is TRBJ1-2; D gene unclear. CDR1 and CDR2 from the germline V gene are MNHEY and SVGAGI. With 9 bases removed from V and 0 bases from J, the gap between germline ends came to 14 bases. The CDR3 totals 14 residues.

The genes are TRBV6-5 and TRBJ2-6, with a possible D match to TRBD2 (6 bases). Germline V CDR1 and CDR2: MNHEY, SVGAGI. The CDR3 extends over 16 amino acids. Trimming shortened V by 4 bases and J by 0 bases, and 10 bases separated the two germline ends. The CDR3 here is CASSSPGSSGANVLTF. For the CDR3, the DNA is TGTGCCAGCAGTTCACCCGGGAGCTCTGGGGCCAACGTCCTGACTTTC.

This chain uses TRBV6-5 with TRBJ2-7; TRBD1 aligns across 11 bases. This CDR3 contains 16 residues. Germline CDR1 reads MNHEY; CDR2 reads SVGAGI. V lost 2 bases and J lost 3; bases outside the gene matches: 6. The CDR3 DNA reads TGTGCCAGCAGTTACGGGTTGGGGACAGGGGGCTACGAGCAGTACTTC. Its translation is CASSYGLGTGGYEQYF.

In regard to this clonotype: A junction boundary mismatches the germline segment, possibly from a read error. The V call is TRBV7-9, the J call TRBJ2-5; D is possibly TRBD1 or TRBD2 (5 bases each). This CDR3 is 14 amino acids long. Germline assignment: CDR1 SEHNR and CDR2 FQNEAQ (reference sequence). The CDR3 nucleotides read TGTGCCAGCAGCTTAAAGGGGAGAGGAGAGGCCCAGTACTTC. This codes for CASSLKGRGEAQYF.

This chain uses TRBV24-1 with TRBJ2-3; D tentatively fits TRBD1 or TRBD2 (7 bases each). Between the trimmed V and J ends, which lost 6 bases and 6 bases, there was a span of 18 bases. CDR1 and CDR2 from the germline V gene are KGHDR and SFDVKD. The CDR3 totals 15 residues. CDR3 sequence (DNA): TGTGCCACCAGTCCCAGGGGGGGAGGGGCGGATACGCAGTATTTT. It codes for CATSPRGGGADTQYF.

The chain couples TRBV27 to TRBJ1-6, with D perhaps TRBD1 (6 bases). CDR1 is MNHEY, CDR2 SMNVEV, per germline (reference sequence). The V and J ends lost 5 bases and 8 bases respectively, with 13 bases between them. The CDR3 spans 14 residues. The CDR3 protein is CASSIQGRYSPLHF. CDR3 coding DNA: TGTGCCAGCAGTATACAGGGCCGATATTCACCCCTCCACTTT.

CDR3 DNA sequence: TGTGCCAGCAGCCCTCGGACAGGGGAGGTCGATGAGCAGTTCTTC. Translated, it gives CASSPRTGEVDEQFF. The gene calls are TRBV21-1 and TRBJ2-1; the table's D call of TRBD1 was not tested on the DNA. TRBV21-1 is a recognized pseudogene. This CDR3 has 15 residues.

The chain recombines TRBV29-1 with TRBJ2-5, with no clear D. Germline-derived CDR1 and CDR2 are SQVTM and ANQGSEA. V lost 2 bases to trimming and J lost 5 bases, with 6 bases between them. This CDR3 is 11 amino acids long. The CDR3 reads CSVEWFETQYF. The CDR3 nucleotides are TGCAGCGTTGAATGGTTCGAGACCCAGTACTTC.

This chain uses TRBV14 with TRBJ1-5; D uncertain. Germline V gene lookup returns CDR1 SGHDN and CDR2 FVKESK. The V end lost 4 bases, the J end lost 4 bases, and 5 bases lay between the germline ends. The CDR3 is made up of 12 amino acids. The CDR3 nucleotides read TGTGCCAGCAGCCGGATGAATCAGCCCCAGCATTTT. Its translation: CASSRMNQPQHF.

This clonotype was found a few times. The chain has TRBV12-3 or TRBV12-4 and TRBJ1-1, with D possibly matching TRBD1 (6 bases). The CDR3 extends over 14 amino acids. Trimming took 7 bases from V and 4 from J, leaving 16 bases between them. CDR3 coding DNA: TGTGCCAGCACCATCACAGGGCTTGGCACTGAAGCTTTCTTT. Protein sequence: CASTITGLGTEAFF.

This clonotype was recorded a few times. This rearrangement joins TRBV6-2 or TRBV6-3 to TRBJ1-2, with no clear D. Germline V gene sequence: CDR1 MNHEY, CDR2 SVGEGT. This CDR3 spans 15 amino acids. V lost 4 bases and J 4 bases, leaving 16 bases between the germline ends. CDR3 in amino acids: CASSSPLAGAYGYTF. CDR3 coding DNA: TGTGCCAGCAGTTCACCCCTGGCAGGAGCCTATGGCTACACCTTC.

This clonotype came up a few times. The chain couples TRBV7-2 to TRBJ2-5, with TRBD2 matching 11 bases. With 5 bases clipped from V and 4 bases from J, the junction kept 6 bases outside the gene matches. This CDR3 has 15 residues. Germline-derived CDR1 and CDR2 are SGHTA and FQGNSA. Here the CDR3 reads CASSLSGGAGETQYF. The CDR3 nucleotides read TGTGCCAGCAGCCTTAGCGGGGGGGCCGGAGAGACCCAGTACTTC.

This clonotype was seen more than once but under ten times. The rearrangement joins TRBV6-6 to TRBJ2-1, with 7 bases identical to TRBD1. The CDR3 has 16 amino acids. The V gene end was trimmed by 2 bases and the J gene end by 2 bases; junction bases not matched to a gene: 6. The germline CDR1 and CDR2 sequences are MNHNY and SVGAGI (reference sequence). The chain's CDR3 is CASSYEAGGPYNEQFF. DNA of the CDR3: TGTGCCAGCAGTTACGAAGCAGGGGGACCCTACAATGAGCAGTTCTTC.

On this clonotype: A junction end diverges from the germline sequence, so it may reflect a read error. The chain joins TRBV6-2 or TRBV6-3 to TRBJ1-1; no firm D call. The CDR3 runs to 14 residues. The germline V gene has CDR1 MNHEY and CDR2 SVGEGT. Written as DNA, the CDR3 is TGTGTCAGCAGTTACTCGACGCGTTCGGTCCGGGCTTTCTTT. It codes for CVSSYSTRSVRAFF.